This T cell receptor (beta chain) came from a study of CD8 T cells in Susac syndrome. Points on this clonotype: Its antigen remains unidentified.

This CDR3 has 14 amino acids. V lost 8 bases, J lost 1 base, and 15 bases lay in between. Germline CDR1 and CDR2: MNHEY and SMNVEV (reference sequence). Study-wide results and caveats: As the study acknowledged, the number of individuals in its TCR sequencing and HLA analysis was relatively small.

RNA amounts of about 0.5 to 1 ug underwent reverse transcription with random hexamers. Amplification of the TCR beta CDR3 was carried out by immunoSEQ multiplex PCR, which spanned a total of 54 Vbeta and 13 Jbeta segments. Using its own MiXCR run on the immunoSEQ multiplex PCR reads, TCRdb lists one record per CDR3 protein. The sample yields around 220,000 distinct CDR3 sequences, 80% to 95% seen once. High-throughput TCR beta sequencing covered peripheral CD8+ and CD4+ T cells. Negative isolation yielded CD4+ and CD8+ T cells, and FACS enriched TEMRA cells. Sequencing was carried out using CD8+ T cells from PBMCs. This clonotype was obtained from a human donor with multiple sclerosis. V usage is TRBV27 and J usage is TRBJ2-7; either TRBD1 or TRBD2 may fit D (5 bases each). The CDR3 sequence is CASGPRGVSYEQYF. CDR3 DNA sequence: TGTGCCAGCGGCCCCCGGGGCGTTTCCTACGAGCAGTACTTC.